This passage covers 9 T cell receptor beta chains from one sample sequenced in a study of T cells in Graves' hyperthyroidism and ophthalmopathy. Researchers amplified the TCR beta CDR3 regions from RNA transcripts. Carried out on the TCR CDR3, a first-round RT-PCR used the HTBI primer set. Using its own MiXCR run on the multiplex PCR reads, TCRdb lists one record per CDR3 protein. The sample lists around 600,000 distinct CDR3 sequences, about a sixth occurring once. Sequences were obtained from blood. These receptors were obtained from a woman between 25 and 40 years old with Graves' hyperthyroidism.

The chain combines TRBV3-1 with TRBJ2-1, with 13 bases aligning to TRBD2. The germline gives CDR1 LGHDT, CDR2 YNNKEL (reference sequence). The CDR3 has 18 amino acids. V shed 2 bases and J 7 bases; nucleotides not matched to a gene: 11. The DNA for the CDR3 is TGTGCCAGCAGCCAACCACACTGGACTAGCGGGAGTGAAAATGAGCAGTTCTTC. This gives the protein CASSQPHWTSGSENEQFF.

This clonotype has more than one count but fewer than ten. A much more abundant neighbour one base away suggests this may be a read error. The chain couples TRBV28 to TRBJ2-5, with 11 bases aligning to TRBD2. The germline CDR1 and CDR2 sequences are MDHEN and SYDVKM. The CDR3 is made up of 15 amino acids. DNA of the CDR3: TGTGCCAGCGGTCAACTAGCGGGAGTTCAAGAGACCCGGTACTTC. The encoded protein is CASGQLAGVQETRYF.

The chain has TRBV7-9 and TRBJ2-7; D perhaps matches TRBD1 (6 bases). The CDR3 sequence is 13 residues long. Germline V CDR1 and CDR2: SEHNR, FQNEAQ (reference sequence). The V end lost 5 bases, the J end lost 5 bases, and 13 bases lay between the germline ends. The CDR3 sequence: CASSQGHRDEQYF. The CDR3 coding sequence is TGTGCCAGCAGCCAGGGACACCGGGACGAGCAGTACTTC.

V and J are TRBV30 and TRBJ1-4, with no clear D. This CDR3 contains 13 residues. Germline V gene data show CDR1 as GTSNPN and CDR2 as SVGIG (reference sequence). V shed 7 bases and J shed 5 bases, with 14 bases lying between them. The CDR3 sequence is CAFSGPNNEKLFF. The CDR3 bases are TGTGCCTTTTCCGGGCCAAACAATGAAAAACTGTTTTTT.

This clonotype turned up a few times. The CDR3 DNA sequence: TGTGCCAGCAGCCCACTGGGACAGAGCAATGAGCAGTTCTTC. Translated, it gives CASSPLGQSNEQFF. The chain employs TRBV7-9 and TRBJ2-1; 7 bases are shared with TRBD1. Germline lookup yields CDR1 SEHNR and CDR2 FQNEAQ (reference sequence). The CDR3 length is 14 residues. Trimming at V came to 5 bases and at J to 6 bases, leaving 7 bases not matched to a gene. The full variable domain, in which reference TRBV7-9 and TRBJ2-1 provide the parts outside the CDR3, is DTGVSQNPRHKITKRGQNVTFRCDPISEHNRLYWYRQTLGQGPEFLTYFQNEAQLEKSRLLSDRFSAERPKGSFSTLEIQRTEQGDSAMYLCASSPLGQSNEQFFGPGTRLTVL.

The chain joins TRBV3-1 to TRBJ2-6; 7 nucleotides align to TRBD1. V was clipped by 1 base and J by 0 bases; unmatched bases: 12. The CDR3 runs 20 residues. The germline CDR1 and CDR2 sequences are LGHDT and YNNKEL (reference sequence). CDR3 nucleotide sequence: TGTGCCAGCAGCCAAGTCTTCCTTGACAGGGAAAACTCTGGGGCCAACGTCCTGACTTTC. Its translation is CASSQVFLDRENSGANVLTF.

The rearrangement uses TRBV28 and TRBJ1-5; 10 bases map to TRBD1. The CDR3 contains 15 residues. With V trimmed by 3 bases and J by 4 bases, 3 bases remained unmatched. CDR1 and CDR2 from the germline V gene are MDHEN and SYDVKM. DNA of the CDR3: TGTGCCAGCAGTTTTGACAGGGGGCCAAATCAGCCCCAGCATTTT. Its translation: CASSFDRGPNQPQHF.

The sample holds many counts of this clonotype. CDR3 in DNA: TGTGCCAGCAGGAAAAGGGAAGACAATGAGCAGTTCTTC. It translates to CASRKREDNEQFF. J is TRBJ2-1 and V is TRBV6-2 or TRBV6-3; D not certain. The V end was cut by 6 bases, the J end by 5 bases, with 11 bases between. From germline, CDR1 is MNHEY and CDR2 SVGEGT. CDR3 size: 13 residues.

This clonotype was counted many times. The V and J genes are TRBV2 and TRBJ1-3; D remains ambiguous. Trimming left V 8 bases short and J 4 bases short, with 12 bases between. The CDR3 is made up of 13 amino acids. The germline V gene has CDR1 SNHLY and CDR2 FYNNEI. The CDR3 coding sequence is TGTGCCAGCGTGCGGGGTACCGGAAACACCATATATTTT. It encodes CASVRGTGNTIYF.